The T cell receptor beta chain described here comes from a study of blood T cell repertoires in COVID-19. Background on the study: Some COVID-19 samples were acute and others convalescent; all came from the United States, Italy and Spain.

Those who participated ranged in age from roughly 18 to 100 years and resided in about 24 US areas. Exposed enrollees had met someone with a PCR-confirmed or clinician-diagnosed COVID-19 case at some point within the 2 weeks before study entry. Authors' methods: Reference gene primer amplification gave nucleated cell count estimates. Libraries were prepared by immunoSEQ multiplex PCR; TCRdb keeps only in-frame clonotypes and omits some of them. The V and J calls and the clone size are those of that table, but D and trimming were determined from the DNA. The data show 250,000 or so clones, under 95% seen once. This CDR3 comprises 11 residues. Germline V gives CDR1 GTSNPN, CDR2 SVGIG (reference sequence). Between the trimmed V and J ends, which lost 2 bases and 14 bases, there was a span of 12 bases.

The TCR was taken from a man in his forties who had been exposed to COVID-19. The material sequenced was PBMCs or T cells enriched from blood (not recorded which). The rearrangement uses TRBV30 and TRBJ1-4; possibly TRBD1 for D (6 bases). The CDR3 loop is CAWSTGIGLFF. CDR3 in DNA: TGTGCCTGGAGTACAGGGATTGGGCTGTTTTTT.